The present entry profiles one T cell receptor (beta chain) with its context. Its antigen remains unknown. This record belongs to a study of T cell responses to AZD1222 COVID-19 vaccine. The V and J ends lost 9 bases and 0 bases respectively, with 13 bases between them. Germline assignment: CDR1 LNHDA and CDR2 SQIVND (reference sequence). The CDR3 contains 14 residues. Regarding the study as a whole: The study reported that nearly half of spike-specific TCRs target unmutated variant regions. White British donors predominated, females outnumbered males, and clonal diversity was possibly underestimated. Among those given AZD1222, only five or six were seropositive at baseline.

TCRdb keeps only in-frame clones here, not all; method: immunoSEQ multiplex PCR. Found here are around 150,000 clones; the top ten clones hold over 2%. This chain connects TRBV19 to TRBJ2-3; D is unresolved. The receptor was derived from an adult in good health. The sample was peripheral blood. The CDR3 nucleotides read TGTGCCAGCCGCCAGAGTACTAGCACAGATACGCAGTATTTT. Protein sequence: CASRQSTSTDTQYF.